This T cell receptor beta chain was sequenced for a study of T cells in localized non-small cell lung cancer. Overall study results and limits: Adjacent lung was found to contain a median around 56 of the top 100 tumor clones. Longer overall survival accompanied higher blood T cell density. Uninvolved adjacent lung showed peak T cell clonality, exceeding tumor. Sequencing involved a lone tumor region, leaving heterogeneity possible.

A word on this clone: Its specificity is not known.

In germline, CDR1 is SGHDN, CDR2 FVKESK. This CDR3 is 13 amino acids long. Trimming pared 3 bases from V and 7 bases from J, leaving 12 bases between. Only in-frame clones appear in the TCRdb table, and some are missing; sequencing was by immunoSEQ multiplex PCR. The sample shows some 30,000 clones, around 84% of them seen only once. This chain links TRBV14 with TRBJ1-2; D might be TRBD1 (5 bases). The source of this sequence is a male donor older than 55 with stage II squamous cell lung carcinoma. Sample: peripheral blood, taken before any cancer treatment. The CDR3 reads CASSHLTAPGYTF. The CDR3 DNA follows: TGTGCCAGCAGCCATCTGACAGCGCCTGGCTACACCTTC.